These T cell receptor beta chains were read from a single sample in a study of T cell repertoires in cytomegalovirus infection. TCRdb used MiXCR to reprocess the reads, holding one entry per CDR3 protein. There are about 130,000 distinct CDR3 sequences in the sample; roughly 8.2% occur only once, and roughly 9.1% lies in the top ten. The sequencing sample was made of PBMCs. The receptor source for this set is a human donor in good health (CMV status not recorded). Some clones in this sample may be carry-over from other donors' samples. Both conserved end residues are part of each CDR3. The D gene is left open where the match is weak. Expanded clones are given a class, and other clones once, few, many or no size at all.

TRBV7-9,15,-,-,TRBJ1-2,CASMRMRDLSYGYTF,TGTGCCAGCATGCGAATGAGGGACTTAAGTTATGGCTACACCTTC
TRBV5-6,16,-,-,TRBJ2-1,CASSPQGRPTYNEQFF,TGTGCCAGCAGCCCCCAGGGGCGCCCAACCTACAATGAGCAGTTCTTC
TRBV20-1,15,TRBD1,-,TRBJ1-1,CSAWGQGAMNTEAFF,TGCAGTGCTTGGGGACAGGGGGCCATGAACACTGAAGCTTTCTTT
TRBV12-3/TRBV12-4,15,-,many,TRBJ2-7,CASSQRGAGSYEQYF,TGTGCCAGCAGCCAACGAGGTGCGGGCTCCTACGAGCAGTACTTC
TRBV6-5,15,TRBD1,-,TRBJ1-1,CASSFAGTGGTEAFF,TGTGCCAGCAGTTTCGCAGGGACAGGGGGCACTGAAGCTTTCTTT
TRBV19,15,-,many,TRBJ1-1,CASRVTGSPNTEAFF,TGTGCCAGCCGGGTTACAGGTTCTCCGAACACTGAAGCTTTCTTT
TRBV6-2/TRBV6-3,16,-,many,TRBJ2-5,CASTPRGRGRMETQYF,TGTGCCAGCACCCCCCGTGGGAGGGGGCGAATGGAGACCCAGTACTTC
TRBV28,16,-,-,TRBJ1-5,CASSLSRGSGNQPQHF,TGTGCCAGCAGTTTATCTAGGGGATCGGGCAATCAGCCCCAGCATTTT
TRBV19,12,-,many,TRBJ1-5,CASSTYNQPQHF,TGTGCCAGTAGTACGTACAATCAGCCCCAGCATTTT
TRBV7-2,16,TRBD1,many,TRBJ1-6,CASRATGGAGNSPLHF,TGTGCCAGCAGAGCAACAGGGGGCGCGGGTAATTCACCCCTCCACTTT
TRBV12-3/TRBV12-4,15,-,many,TRBJ2-4,CASSLEGAGKNIQYF,TGTGCCAGCAGTTTAGAAGGTGCGGGTAAAAACATTCAGTACTTC
TRBV20-1,17,TRBD2,-,TRBJ2-5,CSARVIAGGPFGETQYF,TGCAGTGCTAGAGTGATAGCGGGGGGGCCGTTTGGGGAGACCCAGTACTTC
TRBV5-5,16,-,-,TRBJ1-6,CASSSDIVAINSPLHF,TGTGCCAGCAGCTCAGATATAGTCGCAATTAATTCACCCCTCCACTTT
TRBV20-1,15,-,few,TRBJ1-5,CSARDVGETNQPQHF,TGCAGTGCTAGAGATGTAGGGGAAACCAATCAGCCCCAGCATTTT
TRBV15,13,-,-,TRBJ1-4,CATSRDRGEKLFF,TGTGCCACCAGCAGAGATCGAGGAGAAAAACTGTTTTTT
TRBV28,14,-,many,TRBJ1-2,CASSLSRAPYGYTF,TGTGCCAGCAGTTTATCCAGGGCGCCATATGGCTACACCTTC
TRBV6-2/TRBV6-3,13,-,few,TRBJ1-1,CASSYSGAYEAFF,TGTGCCAGCAGTTACTCGGGGGCATATGAAGCTTTCTTT
TRBV2,13,-,many,TRBJ2-2,CASSDRGVGELFF,TGTGCCAGCAGTGATCGTGGGGTCGGGGAGCTGTTTTTT
TRBV28,14,-,many,TRBJ2-7,CASSSRLAPYEQYF,TGTGCCAGCAGTTCCAGGTTAGCCCCCTACGAGCAGTACTTC
TRBV10-3,15,TRBD1,many,TRBJ1-6,CAISRDRELNSPLHF,TGTGCCATCAGTAGGGACAGAGAATTAAATTCACCCCTCCACTTT
TRBV6-5,14,TRBD2,many,TRBJ2-7,CAISPGGRGYEQYF,TGTGCCATCTCCCCGGGGGGGCGAGGGTACGAGCAGTACTTC
TRBV20-1,15,-,few,TRBJ2-2,CSARTQGMGTGELFF,TGCAGTGCTAGAACTCAGGGGATGGGCACCGGGGAGCTGTTTTTT
TRBV25-1,13,-,many,TRBJ2-5,CASSGAGEETQYF,TGTGCCAGCAGTGGGGCAGGGGAAGAGACCCAGTACTTC
TRBV7-2,14,TRBD1,many,TRBJ1-2,CASSLGDRNYGYTF,TGTGCCAGCAGCTTAGGGGACAGAAACTATGGCTACACCTTC
TRBV2,14,-,many,TRBJ1-2,CASSAGRGENGYTF,TGTGCCAGCAGTGCGGGACGCGGGGAGAATGGCTACACCTTC
TRBV20-1,16,-,-,TRBJ2-3,CSASPPGGIQRDTQYF,TGCAGTGCTAGTCCACCCGGAGGCATACAACGTGATACGCAGTATTTT
TRBV14,14,TRBD2,-,TRBJ2-3,CASSPSGGRDTQYF,TGTGCCAGCAGCCCTAGCGGGGGCCGGGATACGCAGTATTTT
TRBV7-9,14,TRBD1,many,TRBJ1-1,CASSWRLTGVEAFF,TGTGCCAGCAGCTGGAGACTGACAGGGGTCGAAGCTTTCTTT